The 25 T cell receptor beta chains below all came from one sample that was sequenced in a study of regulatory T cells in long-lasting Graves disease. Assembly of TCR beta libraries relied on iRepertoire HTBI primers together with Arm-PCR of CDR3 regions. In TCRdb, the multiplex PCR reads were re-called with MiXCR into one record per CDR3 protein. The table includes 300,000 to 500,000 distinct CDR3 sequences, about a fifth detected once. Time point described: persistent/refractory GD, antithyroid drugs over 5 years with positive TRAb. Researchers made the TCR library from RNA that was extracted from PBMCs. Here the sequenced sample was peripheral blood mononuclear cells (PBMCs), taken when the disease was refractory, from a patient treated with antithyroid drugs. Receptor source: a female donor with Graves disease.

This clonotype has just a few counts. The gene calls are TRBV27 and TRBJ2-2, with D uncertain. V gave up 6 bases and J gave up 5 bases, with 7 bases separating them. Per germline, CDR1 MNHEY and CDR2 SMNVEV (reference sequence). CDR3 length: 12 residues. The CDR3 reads CASSTLTGELFF. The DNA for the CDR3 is TGTGCCAGCAGCACCCTGACCGGGGAGCTGTTTTTT.

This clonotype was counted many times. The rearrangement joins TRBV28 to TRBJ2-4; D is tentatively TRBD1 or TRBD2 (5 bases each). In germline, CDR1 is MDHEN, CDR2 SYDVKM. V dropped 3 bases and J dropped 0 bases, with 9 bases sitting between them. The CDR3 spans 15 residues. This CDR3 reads CASSFEGLAKNIQYF. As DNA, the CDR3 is TGTGCCAGCAGTTTTGAGGGGTTAGCCAAAAACATTCAGTACTTC.

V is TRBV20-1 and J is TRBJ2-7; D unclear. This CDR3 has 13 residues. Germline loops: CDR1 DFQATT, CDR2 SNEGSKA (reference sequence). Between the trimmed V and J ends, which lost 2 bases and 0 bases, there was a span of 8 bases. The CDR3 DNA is TGCAGTGCTAGACCCTTCAGCTCCTACGAGCAGTACTTC. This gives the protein CSARPFSSYEQYF.

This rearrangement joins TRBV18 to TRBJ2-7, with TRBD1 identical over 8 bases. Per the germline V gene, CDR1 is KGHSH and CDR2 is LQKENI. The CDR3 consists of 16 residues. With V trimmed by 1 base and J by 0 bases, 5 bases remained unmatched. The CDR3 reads CASSPRPTGDSYEQYF. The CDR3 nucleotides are TGTGCCAGCTCACCACGACCGACAGGGGACTCCTACGAGCAGTACTTC.

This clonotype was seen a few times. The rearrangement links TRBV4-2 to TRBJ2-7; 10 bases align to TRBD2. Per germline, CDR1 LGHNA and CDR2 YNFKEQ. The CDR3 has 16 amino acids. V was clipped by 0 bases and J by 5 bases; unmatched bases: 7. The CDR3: CASSQDRAGGPHEQYF. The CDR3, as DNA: TGTGCCAGCAGCCAAGATCGAGCGGGAGGGCCCCACGAGCAGTACTTC.

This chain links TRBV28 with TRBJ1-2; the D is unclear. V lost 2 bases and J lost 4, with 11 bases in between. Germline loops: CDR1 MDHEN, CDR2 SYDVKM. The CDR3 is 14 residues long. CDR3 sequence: CASSLPFRGYGYTF. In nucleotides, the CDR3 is TGTGCCAGCAGTTTACCCTTTCGGGGCTATGGCTACACCTTC.

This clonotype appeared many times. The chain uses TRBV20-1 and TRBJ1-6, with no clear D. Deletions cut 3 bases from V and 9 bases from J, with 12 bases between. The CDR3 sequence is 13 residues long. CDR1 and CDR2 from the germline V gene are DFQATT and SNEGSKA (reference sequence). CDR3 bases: TGCAGTGCTAGGGCGAACCGGGGTTCACCCCTCCACTTT. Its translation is CSARANRGSPLHF.

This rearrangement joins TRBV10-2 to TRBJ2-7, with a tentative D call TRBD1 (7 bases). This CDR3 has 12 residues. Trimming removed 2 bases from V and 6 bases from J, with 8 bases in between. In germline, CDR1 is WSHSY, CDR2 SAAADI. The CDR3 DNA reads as TGCGCCAGCAGTGAGCAGGGGGGCGAGCAGTACTTC. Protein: CASSEQGGEQYF.

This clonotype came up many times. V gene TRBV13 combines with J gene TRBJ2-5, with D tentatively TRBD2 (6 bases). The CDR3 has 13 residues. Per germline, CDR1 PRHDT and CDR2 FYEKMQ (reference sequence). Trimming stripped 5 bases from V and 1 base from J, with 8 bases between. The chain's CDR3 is CASSHSGQETQYF. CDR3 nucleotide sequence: TGTGCCAGCAGCCATAGCGGCCAAGAGACCCAGTACTTC.

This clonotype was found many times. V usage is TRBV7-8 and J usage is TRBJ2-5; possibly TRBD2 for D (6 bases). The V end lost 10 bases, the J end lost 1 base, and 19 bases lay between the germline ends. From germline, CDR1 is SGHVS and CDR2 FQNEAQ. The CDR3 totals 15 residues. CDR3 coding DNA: TGTGCCACCTCGGGGTCTTCGCGGGGCCAAGAGACCCAGTACTTC. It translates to CATSGSSRGQETQYF.

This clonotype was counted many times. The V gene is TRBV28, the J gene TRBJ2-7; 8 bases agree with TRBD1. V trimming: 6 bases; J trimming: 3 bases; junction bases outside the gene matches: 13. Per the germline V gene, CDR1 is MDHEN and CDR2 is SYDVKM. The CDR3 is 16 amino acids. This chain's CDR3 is CASSTQDRVALYEQYF. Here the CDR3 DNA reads TGTGCCAGCAGCACTCAGGACAGGGTGGCACTCTACGAGCAGTACTTC.

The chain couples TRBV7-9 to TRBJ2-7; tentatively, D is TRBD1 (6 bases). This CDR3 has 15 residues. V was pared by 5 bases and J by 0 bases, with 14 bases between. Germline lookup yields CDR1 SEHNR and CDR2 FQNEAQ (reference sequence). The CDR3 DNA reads TGTGCCAGCAGCCAGCAGGGGTCCACCTCCTACGAGCAGTACTTC. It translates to CASSQQGSTSYEQYF.

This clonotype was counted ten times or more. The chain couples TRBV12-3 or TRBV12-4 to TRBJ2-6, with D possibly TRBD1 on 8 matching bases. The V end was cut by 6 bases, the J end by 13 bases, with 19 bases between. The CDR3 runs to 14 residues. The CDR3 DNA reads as TGTGCCAGCAGCCCTGGACAGGGAGGGGAAGTCCTGACTTTC. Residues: CASSPGQGGEVLTF.

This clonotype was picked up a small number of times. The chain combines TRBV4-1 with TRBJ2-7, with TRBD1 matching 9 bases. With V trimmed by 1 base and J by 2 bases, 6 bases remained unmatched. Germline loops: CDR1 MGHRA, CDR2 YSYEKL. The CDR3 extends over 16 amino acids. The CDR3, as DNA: TGCGCCAGCAGCCAAGTAACAGGGGGCGGGACCTACGAGCAGTACTTC. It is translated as CASSQVTGGGTYEQYF.

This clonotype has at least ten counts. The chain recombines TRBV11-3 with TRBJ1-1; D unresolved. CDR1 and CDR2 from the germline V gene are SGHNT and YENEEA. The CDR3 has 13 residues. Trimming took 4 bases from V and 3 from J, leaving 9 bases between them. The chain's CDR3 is CASSSTKDTEAFF. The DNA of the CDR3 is TGTGCCAGCAGCTCTACAAAAGACACTGAAGCTTTCTTT.

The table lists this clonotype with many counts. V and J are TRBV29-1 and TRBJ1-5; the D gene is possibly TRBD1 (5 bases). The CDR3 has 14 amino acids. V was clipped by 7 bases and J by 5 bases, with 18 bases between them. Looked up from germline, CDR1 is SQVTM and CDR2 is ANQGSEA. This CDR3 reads CSAWGGKGDQPQHF. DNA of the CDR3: TGCAGCGCCTGGGGGGGGAAAGGAGATCAGCCCCAGCATTTT.

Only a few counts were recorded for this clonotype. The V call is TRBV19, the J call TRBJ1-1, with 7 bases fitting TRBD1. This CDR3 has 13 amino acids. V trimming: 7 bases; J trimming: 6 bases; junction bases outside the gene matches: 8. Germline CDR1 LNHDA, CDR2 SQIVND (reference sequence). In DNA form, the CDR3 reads TGTGCCAGTACCCGGCAACAGGGGCCTGAAGCTTTCTTT. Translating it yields CASTRQQGPEAFF.

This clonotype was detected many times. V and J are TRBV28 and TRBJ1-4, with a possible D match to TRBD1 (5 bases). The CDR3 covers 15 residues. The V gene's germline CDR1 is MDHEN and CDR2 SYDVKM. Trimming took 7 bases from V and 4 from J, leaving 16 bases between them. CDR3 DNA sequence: TGTGCCAGCATGGAGGGGCCAACGGGTAATGAAAAACTGTTTTTT. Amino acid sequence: CASMEGPTGNEKLFF.

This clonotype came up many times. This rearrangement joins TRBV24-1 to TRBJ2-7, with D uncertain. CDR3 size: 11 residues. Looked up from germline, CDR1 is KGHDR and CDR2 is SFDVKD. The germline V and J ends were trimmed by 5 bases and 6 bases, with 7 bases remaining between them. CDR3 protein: CATSVGAEQYF. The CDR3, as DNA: TGTGCCACCAGTGTCGGCGCCGAGCAGTACTTC.

As DNA, the CDR3 is TGTGCTAGTGGTTACTGGAGGGCCATCGCTAGCGGGAGTTGGGAGCAGTTCTTC. This sequence encodes CASGYWRAIASGSWEQFF. The chain joins TRBV12-5 to TRBJ2-1, with 10 bases lining up with TRBD2. Germline V CDR1 and CDR2: LGHNT, FRNRAP. The V and J ends lost 4 bases and 10 bases, in that order; junction bases with no gene match: 19. This CDR3 has 18 residues.

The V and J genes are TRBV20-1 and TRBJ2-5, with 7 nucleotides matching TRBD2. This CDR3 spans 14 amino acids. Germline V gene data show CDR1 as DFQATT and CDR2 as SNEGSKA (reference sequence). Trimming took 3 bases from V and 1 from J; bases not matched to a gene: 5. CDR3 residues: CSASPAGIQETQYF. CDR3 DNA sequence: TGCAGTGCTAGTCCAGCGGGAATCCAAGAGACCCAGTACTTC.

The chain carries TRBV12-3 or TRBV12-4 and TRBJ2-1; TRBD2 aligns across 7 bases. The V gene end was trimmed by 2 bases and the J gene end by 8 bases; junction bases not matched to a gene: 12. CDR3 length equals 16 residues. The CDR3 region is CASSLMTSWGQDEQFF. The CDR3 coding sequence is TGTGCCAGCAGTTTAATGACTAGCTGGGGCCAAGATGAGCAGTTCTTC.

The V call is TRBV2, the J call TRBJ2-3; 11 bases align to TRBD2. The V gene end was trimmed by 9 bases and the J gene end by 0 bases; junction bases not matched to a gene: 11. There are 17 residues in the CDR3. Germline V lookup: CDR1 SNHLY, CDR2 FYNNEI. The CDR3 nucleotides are TGTGCCAGTCTTCTAGCGGGAGGCCTCGGTAGCACAGATACGCAGTATTTT. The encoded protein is CASLLAGGLGSTDTQYF.

The CDR3 region is CASTALASGYEQYF. The CDR3 DNA reads as TGTGCCAGCACTGCACTAGCCTCGGGCTACGAGCAGTACTTC. The chain links TRBV6-1 to TRBJ2-7; tentative D call: TRBD2 (6 bases). The length of the CDR3 is 14 residues. The V end lost 7 bases, the J end lost 3 bases, and 16 bases lay between the germline ends. The germline CDR1 and CDR2 sequences are MNHNS and SASEGT.

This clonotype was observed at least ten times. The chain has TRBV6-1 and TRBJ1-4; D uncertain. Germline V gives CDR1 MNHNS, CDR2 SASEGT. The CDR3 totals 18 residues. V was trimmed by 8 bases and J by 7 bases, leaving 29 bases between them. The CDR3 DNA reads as TGTGCCAGCCCCCCGGAGTCAAGGGATCGCGTACGGGGTGAAAAACTGTTTTTT. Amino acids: CASPPESRDRVRGEKLFF.